This is a list of T cell receptor beta chains from one sample in a study of Ad26.COV2.S vaccination and SARS-CoV-2 variants. Profiled with immunoSEQ multiplex PCR; TCRdb holds only in-frame clones, not every one. The table shows fewer than 300,000 clones, with around 87% occurring only once. The sequenced sample was peripheral blood, obtained in a trial of Ad26.COV2.S vaccine versus placebo. The source is a person aged 18 to 65 who received the Ad26.COV2.S COVID-19 vaccine or a placebo. The CDR3 runs from the conserved cysteine through the conserved F or W. Each record gives: J gene, clone size, D gene, V gene, CDR3 length, CDR3 DNA, CDR3 protein. D genes are given only for firm matches. The size field is filled for only some rows; it gives once, few, many or a size class.

TRBJ1-1 NA NA TRBV6-2/TRBV6-3 16 TGTGCCAGCAGCATGTCAGGGTTGGATGGGAACACTGAAGCTTTCTTT CASSMSGLDGNTEAFF
TRBJ2-3 NA TRBD2 TRBV30 16 TGTGCCTGGAGTGTCCTAAGCGGGACCTTTACAGATACGCAGTATTTT CAWSVLSGTFTDTQYF
TRBJ1-2 NA TRBD1 TRBV29-1 13 TGCAGCGTTGGACAGGGGCCCAACTATGGCTACACCTTC CSVGQGPNYGYTF
TRBJ1-2 few NA TRBV10-1 16 TGCGCCAGCAGCGAAAAACGAGGGATCGGAAACTATGGCTACACCTTC CASSEKRGIGNYGYTF
TRBJ1-2 NA NA TRBV7-8 15 TGTGCCAGCAGCTTAGCTTGGGACGCCACCTATGGCTACACCTTC CASSLAWDATYGYTF
TRBJ1-3 NA NA TRBV20-1 13 TGCAGTGCTAGTAGGGGGTTTGGAAACACCATATATTTT CSASRGFGNTIYF
TRBJ1-4 few NA TRBV4-1 14 TGCGCCAGCAGCCAGGCGACGGCTAATGAAAAACTGTTTTTT CASSQATANEKLFF
TRBJ2-5 NA TRBD2 TRBV5-1 17 TGCGCCAGCAGCTTGTGGCTGCCAGCGGGGGTCGAAGAGACCCAGTACTTC CASSLWLPAGVEETQYF
TRBJ1-3 once NA TRBV4-1 17 TGCGCCAGCAGCCCACGGGGGAGCCTCATCTCTGGAAACACCATATATTTT CASSPRGSLISGNTIYF
TRBJ1-3 NA NA TRBV4-1 16 TGCGCCAGCAGCCAAGGGTCCGGCCCCTCTGGAAACACCATATATTTT CASSQGSGPSGNTIYF
TRBJ2-1 NA NA TRBV5-4 15 TGTGCCAGCAGCTCAGGGGTGGGTAGCTACAATGAGCAGTTCTTC CASSSGVGSYNEQFF
TRBJ2-5 NA NA TRBV21-1 14 TGTGCCAGCGAGTATTATCTAGCGGGGGGAACCCAGTACTTC CASEYYLAGGTQYF
TRBJ2-5 NA NA TRBV6-1 15 TGTGCCAGCAGTGAAGTCACAACCACCCAAGAGACCCAGTACTTC CASSEVTTTQETQYF
TRBJ1-1 NA NA TRBV19 14 TGTGCCAGTAGTATTACAGGGTATCGGACTGAAGCTTTCTTT CASSITGYRTEAFF
TRBJ2-1 NA NA TRBV5-1 15 TGCGCCAGCAACCCCCAAGGACCAGGCGACAATGAGCAGTTCTTC CASNPQGPGDNEQFF
TRBJ2-1 NA NA TRBV5-1 13 TGCGCCAGCAGCTTATGGGGAGCGTACGAGCAGTTCTTC CASSLWGAYEQFF
TRBJ2-5 NA NA TRBV19 15 TGTGCCAGTAGTATAGAAGGGGGGCGTTGGGAGACCCAGTACTTC CASSIEGGRWETQYF
TRBJ2-7 NA TRBD2 TRBV11-2 17 TGTGCCAGCAGCTTGGGTAGCGGGAGTTCGAGGACCTACGAGCAGTACTTC CASSLGSGSSRTYEQYF
TRBJ2-5 NA NA TRBV5-4 13 TGTGCCAGCAGCTTGGATGGCCCAGAGACCCAGTACTTC CASSLDGPETQYF
TRBJ2-1 NA NA TRBV11-1 15 TGTGCCAGCAGGGCTATTGGACAGCTAGACAGTGAGCAGTTCTTC CASRAIGQLDSEQFF
TRBJ1-6 few NA TRBV18 21 TGTGCCAGCTCACCAAGAAAACCGGACAGAGCGACCCCTCTCTATAATTCACCCCTCCACTTT CASSPRKPDRATPLYNSPLHF
TRBJ2-7 NA TRBD2 TRBV11-2 18 TGTGCCAGCAGCTTAAAGGGTAGCGGGAGGGGGAGCTCCTACGAGCAGTACTTC CASSLKGSGRGSSYEQYF
TRBJ1-5 NA TRBD1 TRBV27 13 TGTGCCAGCAGGGGACAGATCAATCAGCCCCAGCATTTT CASRGQINQPQHF
TRBJ1-5 NA NA TRBV18 15 TGTGCCAGCTCACCATTGGGGGGGCGCAATCAGCCCCAGCATTTT CASSPLGGRNQPQHF
TRBJ1-6 NA NA TRBV14 13 TGTGCCAGCAGCCAAGTGGGGCGATCACCCCTCCACTTT CASSQVGRSPLHF
TRBJ2-3 NA NA TRBV5-4 16 TGTGCCAGCAGCTTGAAGACTAGTTTTGCCACAGATACGCAGTATTTT CASSLKTSFATDTQYF
TRBJ2-1 NA TRBD1 TRBV10-2 15 TGCGCCAGCAGTGAGGACAGGGGCTCCTACAATGAGCAGTTCTTC CASSEDRGSYNEQFF
TRBJ1-5 NA NA TRBV6-5 12 TGTGCCAGCAGCCCGGTGGGGCAGCCCCAGCATTTT CASSPVGQPQHF
TRBJ1-1 few NA TRBV12-3/TRBV12-4 13 TGTGCCAGCAGCCTACACGGGGACACTGAAGCTTTCTTT CASSLHGDTEAFF
TRBJ1-2 NA NA TRBV6-5 14 TGTGCCAGCAGTTACTCGACTTCGGGCTATGGCTACACCTTC CASSYSTSGYGYTF
TRBJ1-1 once NA TRBV28 15 TGTGCCAGCAGTTACGACAGAGACTATGGGACTGAAGCTTTCTTT CASSYDRDYGTEAFF
TRBJ1-4 NA NA TRBV11-2 16 TGTGCCAGCAGCACCTTTACCTCCTCGACGAGGGAAAAACTGTTTTTT CASSTFTSSTREKLFF
TRBJ2-2 NA NA TRBV9 15 TGTGCCAGCAGTCCAAACCCAGGGGAGAGCGGGGAGCTGTTTTTT CASSPNPGESGELFF
TRBJ2-3 NA TRBD2 TRBV7-3 16 TGTGCCAGCAGCTTAACGCTAGCGGGGGGCCCAGATACGCAGTATTTT CASSLTLAGGPDTQYF
TRBJ1-2 NA NA TRBV6-5 15 TGTGCCAGCAGTTATTTCCGGGCGGATGTCTATGGCTACACCTTC CASSYFRADVYGYTF
TRBJ1-2 NA NA TRBV6-2/TRBV6-3 15 TGTGCCAGCAGTTACTCCCGGGAGGGGAGCTATGGCTACACCTTC CASSYSREGSYGYTF
TRBJ1-2 NA TRBD1 TRBV7-2 15 TGTGCCAGCAGCTTAGTAGGTCAGGGGGCCTCTGGCTACACCTTC CASSLVGQGASGYTF
TRBJ2-1 NA NA TRBV19 13 TGTGCCAGTAGTATAGATCTAACAAATGAGCAGTTCTTC CASSIDLTNEQFF
TRBJ2-1 NA TRBD1 TRBV6-5 15 TGTGCCAGCAGTCGACAGGGGCGTTTCCAGAATGAGCAGTTCTTC CASSRQGRFQNEQFF
TRBJ1-1 NA TRBD1 TRBV18 14 TGTGCCAGCTCGACGACAGGGGGAGACACTGAAGCTTTCTTT CASSTTGGDTEAFF
TRBJ1-1 NA NA TRBV5-5 14 TGTGCCAGCAGCATTTTATATTTCGGCACTGAAGCTTTCTTT CASSILYFGTEAFF
TRBJ1-2 few NA TRBV6-5 15 TGTGCCAGCAGTTACTCGGCGGTGGACTGGGGTGGCTACACCTTC CASSYSAVDWGGYTF
TRBJ1-1 NA NA TRBV27 15 TGTGCCAGCAGTCTATGGGGGGCGCAGAACACTGAAGCTTTCTTT CASSLWGAQNTEAFF
TRBJ1-1 NA TRBD1 TRBV19 15 TGTGCCAGGGAAGGGGGCCGGGTTGTCTACACTGAAGCTTTCTTT CAREGGRVVYTEAFF
TRBJ1-1 once NA TRBV19 15 TGTGCCAGTAGTATAGAGGCCAGGGGAAGGACTGAAGCTTTCTTT CASSIEARGRTEAFF
TRBJ1-1 NA NA TRBV3-1/TRBV3-2 10 TGTGCCAGCAGGGGACGTGAAGCTTTCTTT CASRGREAFF
TRBJ1-2 NA NA TRBV7-9 14 TGTGCCAGCAGCTTGGGGGTTCCCCACTATGGCTACACCTTC CASSLGVPHYGYTF
TRBJ1-2 NA NA TRBV10-3 13 TGTGCCATCAGTGAGGCCGGAGTCTATGGCTACACCTTC CAISEAGVYGYTF
TRBJ2-1 NA TRBD2 TRBV5-3 15 TGTGCCAGAAGCTTGGGGCGGGAGCCCTACAATGAGCAGTTCTTC CARSLGREPYNEQFF
TRBJ2-7 once NA TRBV7-9 15 TGTGCCAGCAGCTGGGACCGCAACCTCCTCTACGAGCAGTACTTC CASSWDRNLLYEQYF
TRBJ2-1 many NA TRBV24-1 13 TGTGCCACCAGTGAAGGACAGTACAATGAGCAGTTCTTC CATSEGQYNEQFF
TRBJ2-5 NA NA TRBV2 15 TGTGCCAGCAGTCTTGTCGAGGGCCCTCAAGAGACCCAGTACTTC CASSLVEGPQETQYF
TRBJ1-1 NA NA TRBV7-3 13 TGTGCCAGCAGTCGGACAGAACTCACTGAAGCTTTCTTT CASSRTELTEAFF
TRBJ1-1 NA NA TRBV6-5 14 TGTGCCAGCAGTTACTCGCCGGGGGTCACTGAAGCTTTCTTT CASSYSPGVTEAFF
TRBJ2-7 once NA TRBV23-1 17 TGCGCCAGTAAGTCAAGGGTTAAGAGGGCTCACATCTACGAGCAGTACTTC CASKSRVKRAHIYEQYF
TRBJ1-1 NA NA TRBV7-3 13 TGTGCCAGCAGCCTTCTAGGGAACACTGAAGCTTTCTTT CASSLLGNTEAFF
TRBJ2-7 NA TRBD2 TRBV7-2 14 TGTGCCAGCAGCTTTAGCGGGGGGACCTACGAGCAGTACTTC CASSFSGGTYEQYF
TRBJ1-1 NA TRBD1 TRBV11-2 15 TGTGCCAGCACCTCAGGGGGGGCTCGGATCACTGAAGCTTTCTTT CASTSGGARITEAFF
TRBJ1-2 NA TRBD1 TRBV6-5 15 TGTGCCAGCAGGCCCGGACAGGGTCGAAGCTATGGCTACACCTTC CASRPGQGRSYGYTF